The 30 T cell receptor beta chains reported below all come from one sample, sequenced in a study of blood T cells in healthy people across ages. The second PCR ran about 7 to 12 cycles with a sample-barcoded 5' primer and J-beta primers. TCRdb reprocessed the 5' RACE reads with MiXCR, giving one entry per CDR3 protein. This sample has 850,000 to 1,100,000 distinct CDR3 sequences, with under 40% found just once. The sequenced sample consisted of blood. Every receptor here comes from a man between 18 and 29 years old in good health.

A remark on this clonotype: Its ends do not fully match the called genes, so a read error is possible. The chain recombines TRBV10-3 with TRBJ1-5, with TRBD1 matching over 7 bases. Germline V gene sequence: CDR1 ENHRY, CDR2 SYGVKD. There are 15 residues in the CDR3. The CDR3 protein is CASSGGGSSNQPQHF. The CDR3 DNA is TGTGCCAGCAGTGGAGGGGGCTCAAGCAATCAGCCCCAGCATTTT.

CDR3 sequence: CASSVGTTGGKTEAFF. CDR3 nucleotide sequence: TGTGCCAGCAGCGTAGGTACGACAGGGGGGAAGACTGAAGCTTTCTTT. The chain combines TRBV9 with TRBJ1-1, with 9 bases aligning to TRBD1. The trim removed 0 bases at V and 5 bases at J, leaving 8 bases unmatched. The germline V gene encodes CDR1 SGDLS and CDR2 YYNGEE. The CDR3 extends over 16 amino acids.

Regarding this clonotype: A clone one base away is much larger, so this may be a read error. J is TRBJ2-3 and V is TRBV10-3; perhaps D is TRBD1 or TRBD2 (6 bases each). CDR3 size: 16 residues. The germline V and J ends were trimmed by 6 bases and 4 bases, with 20 bases remaining between them. Per the germline V gene, CDR1 is ENHRY and CDR2 is SYGVKD. The CDR3, as DNA: TGTGCCATCAGGCAAACTAGCAGGGGCCACGCAGATACGCAGTATTTT. It encodes CAIRQTSRGHADTQYF.

The chain uses TRBV27 and TRBJ1-2; 7 nucleotides align to TRBD1. J gave up 8 bases and V 7 bases, and 7 bases lay outside the gene matches. The V gene's germline CDR1 is MNHEY and CDR2 SMNVEV (reference sequence). The CDR3 has 12 amino acids. In nucleotides, the CDR3 is TGTGCCAGCAAGGGACAGACAGGGGGCTACACCTTC. It translates to CASKGQTGGYTF.

The chain uses TRBV6-5 and TRBJ2-7; TRBD1 might be the D (5 bases). V was clipped by 6 bases and J by 7 bases, with 16 bases between them. This CDR3 is built from 13 residues. Germline values: CDR1 MNHEY, CDR2 SVGAGI. CDR3 nucleotide sequence: TGTGCCAGCAGACCGACAGCCAACAATGAGCAGTACTTC. It codes for CASRPTANNEQYF.

The V and J genes are TRBV5-1 and TRBJ2-3; D could derive from TRBD1 or TRBD2 (5 bases each). Germline CDR1 and CDR2: SGHRS and YFSETQ. The CDR3 runs to 16 residues. Trimming cost V 7 bases and J 1 base, with 19 bases left between them. This chain's CDR3 is CASAFRGLDGTDTQYF. CDR3 coding DNA: TGCGCCAGCGCATTCCGGGGCTTAGACGGCACAGATACGCAGTATTTT.

The gene calls are TRBV4-2 and TRBJ2-7; no clear D gene. Germline lookup yields CDR1 LGHNA and CDR2 YNFKEQ. The CDR3 contains 15 residues. The V end was cut by 0 bases, the J end by 7 bases, with 16 bases between. For the CDR3, the DNA is TGTGCCAGCAGCCAAGACACCGGGTTCCACAATGAGCAGTACTTC. Its protein product is CASSQDTGFHNEQYF.

J is TRBJ2-3 and V is TRBV24-1; possibly TRBD2 for D (7 bases). The CDR3 runs to 16 residues. Germline V CDR1 and CDR2: KGHDR, SFDVKD. V lost 4 bases and J 2 bases, leaving 15 bases between the germline ends. CDR3 bases: TGTGCCACCAGTGACCCCGGGGGGCCCCACACAGATACGCAGTATTTT. Its protein is CATSDPGGPHTDTQYF.

This clonotype is a singleton in its sample. The chain combines TRBV20-1 with TRBJ2-7, with D tentatively TRBD1 (5 bases). Matching the DNA end better, TRBJ2-5 makes the J call doubtful. Germline-derived CDR1 and CDR2 are DFQATT and SNEGSKA (reference sequence). This CDR3 has 14 residues. The chain's CDR3 is CSARSPGLQETQYF. CDR3 nucleotides: TGCAGTGCTCGGAGCCCAGGGCTGCAGGAGACCCAGTACTTC.

The V gene is TRBV6-1, the J gene TRBJ1-1; no firm D call. V was pared by 7 bases and J by 1 base, with 4 bases between. CDR1 MNHNS and CDR2 SASEGT come from the germline V gene. CDR3 size: 11 residues. The CDR3 coding sequence is TGTGCCAGCAACGAGAACACTGAAGCTTTCTTT. Its protein product is CASNENTEAFF.

The chain joins TRBV6-2 or TRBV6-3 to TRBJ1-2; D perhaps matches TRBD1 (5 bases). Trimming took 8 bases from V and 7 from J, leaving 35 bases between them. Germline lookup yields CDR1 MNHEY and CDR2 SVGEGT. This CDR3 is built from 19 residues. CDR3 sequence: CASGSLGLGIRASTGGYTF. CDR3 coding DNA: TGTGCCAGCGGGAGCCTGGGACTTGGGATAAGGGCCTCGACTGGTGGCTACACCTTC.

This rearrangement joins TRBV4-1 to TRBJ1-5; TRBD1 matches at 10 bases. Trimming cost V 4 bases and J 7 bases; bases outside gene matches: 10. This CDR3 is built from 16 residues. Germline CDR1 reads MGHRA; CDR2 reads YSYEKL. The chain's CDR3 is CASSPSRDRGGQPQHF. The CDR3 DNA reads as TGCGCCAGCAGCCCATCTCGGGACAGGGGTGGGCAGCCCCAGCATTTT.

This clonotype showed up just a few times. In DNA, the CDR3 is TGTGCCAGCAGCTTATACCGCAATGACGAGCAGTACTTC. This sequence encodes CASSLYRNDEQYF. J is TRBJ2-5 and V is TRBV7-6; D unresolved. The J call may be wrong; the DNA end is better matched by TRBJ2-7. This CDR3 region has 13 residues. The germline CDR1 and CDR2 sequences are SGHVS and FNYEAQ.

This sequence joins TRBV29-1 and TRBJ1-2; D is uncertain. From germline, CDR1 is SQVTM and CDR2 ANQGSEA. The CDR3 is 10 amino acids. V shed 6 bases and J shed 6 bases, with 8 bases lying between them. The CDR3 region has the DNA TGCAGCGTCAGAGACGATGGCTACACCTTC. It yields the protein CSVRDDGYTF. The full variable domain, rest sourced from reference TRBV29-1 and TRBJ1-2, is SAVISQKPSRDICQRGTSLTIQCQVDSQVTMMFWYRQQPGQSLTLIATANQGSEATYESGFVIDKFPISRPNLTFSTLTVSNMSPEDSSIYLCSVRDDGYTFGSGTRLTVV.

The chain links TRBV5-4 to TRBJ2-1, with TRBD2 matching over 8 bases. The CDR3 covers 15 residues. Germline V CDR1 and CDR2: SGHNT, YYREEE (reference sequence). V lost 6 bases to trimming and J lost 3 bases; unmatched junction nucleotides: 8. CDR3 sequence: CASKKTGGLYNEQFF. The CDR3 bases are TGTGCCAGCAAAAAAACGGGGGGGCTCTACAATGAGCAGTTCTTC.

This clonotype was recorded only once. The CDR3 DNA sequence: TGTGCCAGCAGTCGACAGGTCTATCAGCCCCAGCATTTT. This sequence encodes CASSRQVYQPQHF. This chain joins TRBV12-3 or TRBV12-4 and TRBJ1-5, with D possibly being TRBD1 (6 bases). This CDR3 region has 13 residues. V was shortened by 5 bases and J by 5 bases, with 10 bases between the two germline ends.

The J gene is TRBJ1-2, the V gene TRBV20-1, with 9 bases lining up with TRBD1. Germline V gene lookup returns CDR1 DFQATT and CDR2 SNEGSKA (reference sequence). V shed 0 bases, J shed 0 bases, and the junction held 14 bases outside the gene matches. CDR3 size: 19 residues. The CDR3 DNA is TGCAGTGCTAGAGATGGGGGACAGGGCGTAGGCCTCGCTAACTATGGCTACACCTTC. The encoded protein is CSARDGGQGVGLANYGYTF.

Only a few counts were recorded for this clonotype. J is TRBJ2-3 and V is TRBV7-9; 8 bases agree with TRBD2. CDR1 is SEHNR and CDR2 is FQNEAQ in the germline V gene (reference sequence). The CDR3 length is 17 residues. Trimming at V came to 2 bases and at J to 2 bases, leaving 9 bases not matched to a gene. The CDR3: CASSLPPSGFDTDTQYF. CDR3 coding DNA: TGTGCCAGCAGCTTACCCCCTAGCGGGTTCGACACAGATACGCAGTATTTT.

The DNA for the CDR3 is TGTGCCACCAGTGATGCCGGACAGCTCTATGGCTACACCTTC. It yields the protein CATSDAGQLYGYTF. The chain uses TRBV24-1 and TRBJ1-2; tentative D call: TRBD1 (6 bases). From germline, CDR1 is KGHDR and CDR2 SFDVKD. The germline V and J ends were trimmed by 3 bases and 4 bases, with 11 bases remaining between them. The CDR3 is 14 residues long.

CDR3 residues: CSAWVGSNEQFF. The CDR3 region has the DNA TGCAGTGCTTGGGTTGGGAGTAATGAGCAGTTCTTC. J is TRBJ2-1 and V is TRBV20-1; D is perhaps TRBD2 (5 bases). This CDR3 is built from 12 residues. Germline CDR1 DFQATT, CDR2 SNEGSKA (reference sequence). Between the trimmed V and J ends, which lost 5 bases and 7 bases, there was a span of 12 bases.

V usage is TRBV29-1 and J usage is TRBJ2-5; D may be TRBD2 (6 bases). The CDR3 contains 12 residues. Trimming shortened V by 6 bases and J by 3 bases, and 11 bases separated the two germline ends. The V gene's germline CDR1 is SQVTM and CDR2 ANQGSEA. CDR3 protein: CSVKPGEETQYF. CDR3 DNA sequence: TGCAGCGTAAAGCCGGGAGAAGAGACCCAGTACTTC. Full variable domain (remainder filled in from reference TRBV29-1 and TRBJ2-5): SAVISQKPSRDICQRGTSLTIQCQVDSQVTMMFWYRQQPGQSLTLIATANQGSEATYESGFVIDKFPISRPNLTFSTLTVSNMSPEDSSIYLCSVKPGEETQYFGPGTRLLVL.

In regard to this clonotype: Just one base apart from a much larger clone, this may be a read error. This chain connects TRBV5-1 to TRBJ2-5; D is possibly TRBD1 (5 bases). This CDR3 has 13 residues. From germline, CDR1 is SGHRS and CDR2 YFSETQ. The CDR3 loop reads CVSREGFQETQYF. The CDR3, as DNA: TGCGTCAGCAGGGAAGGCTTCCAAGAGACCCAGTACTTC.

This chain uses TRBV12-3 or TRBV12-4 with TRBJ1-1; 10 positions match TRBD1. Germline trimming cut 6 bases from V and 3 bases from J; bases unmatched to any gene: 4. CDR3 length: 14 amino acids. In nucleotides, the CDR3 is TGTGCCAGCAGCAGGACAGGGGGACACACTGAAGCTTTCTTT. Translation gives CASSRTGGHTEAFF.

The chain joins TRBV9 to TRBJ2-3, with D maybe TRBD2 (5 bases). V was shortened by 3 bases and J by 4 bases, with 9 bases between the two germline ends. This CDR3 comprises 13 residues. Germline lookup yields CDR1 SGDLS and CDR2 YYNGEE. This chain's CDR3 is CASSAGRSDTQYF. Written as DNA, the CDR3 is TGTGCCAGCAGCGCGGGGAGATCAGATACGCAGTATTTT.

Comment on this clonotype: Mismatch with germline at one junction end may stem from a read error. This sequence joins TRBV28 and TRBJ1-6; TRBD1 matches at 7 bases. Germline CDR1 MDHEN, CDR2 SYDVKM. The CDR3 totals 14 residues. The CDR3 protein is CTSTRTGGNSPLHF. DNA for the CDR3: TGTACCAGCACCCGGACAGGTGGGAATTCACCCCTCCACTTT. The full variable domain, with the rest looked up from reference TRBV28 and TRBJ1-6, is DVKVTQSSRYLVKRTGEKVFLECVQDMDHENMFWYRQDPGLGLRLIYFSYDVKMKEKGDIPEGYSVSREKKERFSLILESASTNQTSMYLCTSTRTGGNSPLHFGNGTRLTVT.

This chain joins TRBV2 and TRBJ2-2; D may be TRBD2 (6 bases). The ends were cut back, 7 bases at V and 8 bases at J, with 14 bases in the middle. This CDR3 has 13 residues. The germline V gene has CDR1 SNHLY and CDR2 FYNNEI. CDR3 sequence: CASMGSGRGELFF. The CDR3 bases are TGTGCCAGCATGGGCTCTGGGAGGGGGGAGCTGTTTTTT.

This clonotype was recorded many times. The chain has TRBV9 and TRBJ2-3, with 10 bases lining up with TRBD1. The CDR3 length is 16 residues. Trimming cost V 4 bases and J 8 bases; bases outside gene matches: 13. The V gene's germline CDR1 is SGDLS and CDR2 YYNGEE. This CDR3 is CASSYVSGTGEGTQYF. The CDR3 coding sequence is TGTGCCAGCAGCTACGTTTCCGGGACAGGGGAGGGTACGCAGTATTTT. Full variable domain (rest looked up from reference TRBV9 and TRBJ2-3): DSGVTQTPKHLITATGQRVTLRCSPRSGDLSVYWYQQSLDQGLQFLIQYYNGEERAKGNILERFSAQQFPDLHSELNLSSLELGDSALYFCASSYVSGTGEGTQYFGPGTRLTVL.

This clonotype has a handful of counts. At one end, the junction sequence differs from germline, possibly due to a read error. The V and J genes are TRBV12-3 or TRBV12-4 and TRBJ2-5; no clear D. CDR3 length equals 13 residues. The DNA of the CDR3 is TGTGCCAGCAGTAGGGCCAAGCAAGAGGCCCAGTACTTC. Translation gives CASSRAKQEAQYF.

This clonotype was seen only once. The CDR3 here is CASSVGLQDEQYF. The DNA for the CDR3 is TGTGCCAGCAGTGTGGGTCTACAGGATGAGCAGTACTTC. The chain combines TRBV27 with TRBJ2-5; maybe TRBD1 (5 bases). CDR3 length: 13 amino acids. Germline values: CDR1 MNHEY, CDR2 SMNVEV (reference sequence). Trimming stripped 5 bases from V and 11 bases from J, with 18 bases between.

In its sample, this clonotype was seen a few times. The chain carries TRBV27 and TRBJ2-7, with D possibly TRBD2 on 6 matching bases. Trimming took 2 bases from V and 1 from J, leaving 15 bases between them. Germline V CDR1 and CDR2: MNHEY, SMNVEV (reference sequence). The CDR3 runs 16 residues. The chain's CDR3 is CASSLGGFSSSYEQYF. CDR3 DNA: TGTGCCAGCAGTTTAGGGGGGTTCTCTTCTTCCTACGAGCAGTACTTC.